These T cell receptor beta chains were read from a single sample in a study of T cells in Graves' hyperthyroidism and ophthalmopathy. TCRdb called the multiplex PCR reads again in MiXCR, with one record for every CDR3 protein. The data contain some 650,000 distinct CDR3 sequences, more than 15% of them singletons. Sequencing used blood. The receptors shown here come from a woman in her thirties or forties with Graves' ophthalmopathy. CDR3s include the opening cysteine and the closing phenylalanine or tryptophan. A D gene is named only where the DNA matches it firmly. Clone size is given for some rows only: seen once, a few or many times, or a class if the clone is expanded.

j_call | d_call | clone_size | v_call | cdr3_nt | cdr3_aa
TRBJ2-7 | . | many | TRBV28 | TGTGCCATCCAGAGGGACCTGCCCTACGAGCAGTACTTC | CAIQRDLPYEQYF
TRBJ2-3 | TRBD1 | many | TRBV5-1 | TGTGCCAGCAGCTCGACAGGGTCCACAGATACGCAGTATTTT | CASSSTGSTDTQYF
TRBJ2-7 | . | . | TRBV20-1 | TGCAGTGCTAGAGATCTTACAGGAGACGAGCAGTACTTC | CSARDLTGDEQYF
TRBJ2-7 | . | . | TRBV5-1 | TGCGCCAGCAGCTTGGGCCCCTCTACTTTGGTCAGGATCTACGAGCAGTACTTC | CASSLGPSTLVRIYEQYF
TRBJ2-3 | . | many | TRBV7-2 | TGTGCCAGCAGCTTAGCTACAGGATCCACAGATACGCAGTATTTT | CASSLATGSTDTQYF
TRBJ2-4 | . | . | TRBV20-1 | TGCAGTGCTAGAGAGTGGGAGACAATAGCCAAAAACATTCAGTACTTC | CSAREWETIAKNIQYF
TRBJ1-1 | . | . | TRBV30 | TGTGCCTGGAAGTTTGAACAGATGAACACTGAAGCTTTCTTT | CAWKFEQMNTEAFF
TRBJ2-3 | TRBD2 | many | TRBV3-1 | TGTGCCAGCAGCCAAGAAATGGGACTAGCGGGATTAGATACGCAGTATTTT | CASSQEMGLAGLDTQYF
TRBJ2-7 | . | once | TRBV2 | TGTGCCAGCACGTACTTCTCCTACGAGCAGTACTTC | CASTYFSYEQYF
TRBJ1-3 | . | few | TRBV5-1 | TGCGCCAGCAGCCCAGCCGGGCCTGGCACCATATATTTT | CASSPAGPGTIYF
TRBJ2-3 | TRBD1 | many | TRBV2 | TGTGCCAGCAGTTCCTCCGGGACAGGCCTTATTTTCACAGATACGCAGTATTTT | CASSSSGTGLIFTDTQYF
TRBJ2-3 | TRBD2 | . | TRBV19 | TGTGCCAGTAGTATAAGTGGGTGGTTAGCGGGAGCTGCAGATACGCAGTATTTT | CASSISGWLAGAADTQYF
TRBJ2-1 | TRBD2 | once | TRBV20-1 | TGCAGTGCTAGCCCTCCCCTAGCGGGAGGGGATGAGCAGTTCTTC | CSASPPLAGGDEQFF
TRBJ2-3 | . | many | TRBV2 | TGTGCCAGCAGTGATCTACAGCGGTCAGATACGCAGTATTTT | CASSDLQRSDTQYF
TRBJ2-1 | . | . | TRBV5-1 | TGCGCCAGCAGCTCCCAGACCCTCTACAATGAGCAGTTCTTC | CASSSQTLYNEQFF
TRBJ1-1 | TRBD1 | many | TRBV18 | TGTGCCAGCTCACCGCCGACAGGGAGAGGGACTGAAGCTTTCTTT | CASSPPTGRGTEAFF
TRBJ2-6 | . | few | TRBV11-2 | TGTGCCAGCAGCTTATCCACCCCCGGGGCTGGGGCCAACGTCCTGACTTTC | CASSLSTPGAGANVLTF
TRBJ2-7 | . | . | TRBV7-9 | TGTGCCAGCAGCCCGGTGAGGTCGGGCGAAGCCTACGAGCAGTACTTC | CASSPVRSGEAYEQYF
TRBJ1-3 | . | many | TRBV12-3/TRBV12-4 | TGTGCCAGCAGGGATGCAGGGGCTGGAAACACCATATATTTT | CASRDAGAGNTIYF
TRBJ2-2 | . | . | TRBV20-1 | TGCAGTGCTAGAGGCTGGGGGAAAAACACCGGGGAGCTGTTTTTT | CSARGWGKNTGELFF
TRBJ2-7 | . | many | TRBV12-3/TRBV12-4 | TGTGCCAGCAGCCGCGGGCCCCTCTCCTACGAGCAGTACTTC | CASSRGPLSYEQYF
TRBJ2-5 | TRBD2 | many | TRBV3-1 | TGTGCCAGCAGCCCCCGGGGGGTGAGGGGAGAGACCCAGTACTTC | CASSPRGVRGETQYF
TRBJ1-2 | . | few | TRBV11-2 | TGTGCCACCCCCGGCGGACGGGGCTACACCTTC | CATPGGRGYTF
TRBJ1-1 | . | many | TRBV12-3/TRBV12-4 | TGTGCCAGCACCCCGCGGGGAGACACTGAAGCTTTCTTT | CASTPRGDTEAFF
TRBJ1-2 | TRBD1 | many | TRBV6-2/TRBV6-3 | TGTGCCAGCAGTTCCCCCGACAGGGCCAACTATGGCTACACCTTC | CASSSPDRANYGYTF
TRBJ2-7 | . | . | TRBV6-2/TRBV6-3 | TGTGCCAGCAGTTACAAGTGGTCAGTGCCTACTGACTACGAGCAGTACTTC | CASSYKWSVPTDYEQYF
TRBJ2-1 | . | many | TRBV7-3 | TGTGCCAGCAGCTTAAGAGATAGCGGAAACAATGAGCAGTTCTTC | CASSLRDSGNNEQFF
TRBJ2-7 | . | few | TRBV30 | TGTGCCTGGAGCCTTTGGACAGAGACCGAGCAGTACTTC | CAWSLWTETEQYF
TRBJ2-7 | . | . | TRBV20-1 | TGCAGTGCTACGAACACGGGACGGACCTACGAGCAGTACTTC | CSATNTGRTYEQYF
TRBJ2-6 | TRBD1 | . | TRBV28 | TGTGCCAGCAGTCCGCCACAGGGGGCGAGCTCTGGGGCCAACGTCCTGACTTTC | CASSPPQGASSGANVLTF
TRBJ1-5 | . | . | TRBV27 | TGTGCCAGCAGCCCAGTGGGGCCGCCCTATAGCAATCAGCCCCAGCATTTT | CASSPVGPPYSNQPQHF
TRBJ2-7 | . | many | TRBV2 | TGTGCCAGCAGTGAAACCGACTCCTACGAGCAGTACTTC | CASSETDSYEQYF
TRBJ1-6 | . | many | TRBV20-1 | TGCAGTGCAATGACAGGAACAAATAATTCACCCCTCCACTTT | CSAMTGTNNSPLHF
TRBJ2-7 | . | . | TRBV6-6 | TGTGCCAGCAGTTACTTACCCGGGAGCTCCTACGAGCAGTACTTC | CASSYLPGSSYEQYF
TRBJ2-3 | . | . | TRBV6-1 | TGTGCCAGCAGTGATCTGTTGGATACGCAGTATTTT | CASSDLLDTQYF
TRBJ1-5 | TRBD1 | . | TRBV7-2 | TGTGCCAGCAGCTTCCGGCAGGGGGGCAATCAGCCCCAGCATTTT | CASSFRQGGNQPQHF
TRBJ1-5 | . | . | TRBV7-9 | TGTGCCAGCAGCGTAGGCGAGGGGCCCTTTAGCAATCAGCCCCAGCATTTT | CASSVGEGPFSNQPQHF
TRBJ2-5 | . | once | TRBV6-2/TRBV6-3 | TGTGCCAGCAGTTATGGGGGGGGCCGGGGGGAGACCCAGTACTTC | CASSYGGGRGETQYF
TRBJ1-2 | TRBD1 | . | TRBV4-1 | TGCGCCAGCAGCCAACTTCAGGGGGCTGGGGGCTACACCTTC | CASSQLQGAGGYTF
TRBJ2-3 | . | many | TRBV6-2/TRBV6-3 | TGTGCCAGCAGTTACGAAGTCGGCGTGAGCGGGGATACGCAGTATTTT | CASSYEVGVSGDTQYF
TRBJ2-2 | TRBD1 | few | TRBV7-2 | TGTGCCAGCAGCTTAGTCAGGGGGCACGGGGAGCTGTTTTTT | CASSLVRGHGELFF
TRBJ2-1 | TRBD2 | few | TRBV28 | TGTGCCAGCAGTCCGCCCACTAGCGCCAATGAGCAGTTCTTC | CASSPPTSANEQFF
TRBJ1-5 | . | many | TRBV5-6 | TGTGCCAGCAGCTTCGGGGGCGAGAGTCAGCCCCAGCATTTT | CASSFGGESQPQHF
TRBJ2-5 | . | . | TRBV12-3/TRBV12-4 | TGTGCCAGCAGTTTAGATGTGGGGATCCAAGAGACCCAGTACTTC | CASSLDVGIQETQYF
TRBJ2-2 | . | . | TRBV30 | TGTGCCTGGATTCCCAGGGGCCTAACTCGGGGGGAGCTGTTTTTT | CAWIPRGLTRGELFF
TRBJ2-3 | TRBD1 | . | TRBV7-9 | TGTGCCAGCAGCTTAGAGGGGGCAAAAAGCACAGATACGCAGTATTTT | CASSLEGAKSTDTQYF
TRBJ2-7 | . | many | TRBV20-1 | TGCAGTGCTAGGAACGCGGGACCACCTTACGAGCAGTACTTC | CSARNAGPPYEQYF
TRBJ2-7 | . | many | TRBV11-2 | TGTGCCAGCAGCTCAGTGACTAGTTTAGGCGAGCAGTACTTC | CASSSVTSLGEQYF
TRBJ2-7 | TRBD2 | many | TRBV2 | TGTGCCACCCCCGAGCGGGACCTCAGGAACGAGCAGTACTTC | CATPERDLRNEQYF